The T cell receptor beta chain described here comes from a study of regulatory T cells in long-lasting Graves disease. Building the TCR beta libraries relied on iRepertoire HTBI primers, and CDR3 regions underwent Arm-PCR. TCRdb fed the multiplex PCR reads into MiXCR, producing one record per CDR3 protein. The table includes roughly 500,000 distinct CDR3 sequences, roughly 14% detected once. Germline values: CDR1 MNHNS, CDR2 SASEGT. The CDR3 length is 11 residues. This clonotype was observed a few times. A read error may produce the germline difference seen at one junction end. Time point reported: newly diagnosed GD, antithyroid drugs for less than 3 months. PBMC RNA served as the TCR library source. The EDTA tubes were filled with 8 to 9.5 milliliters of drawn peripheral blood. The sample was also linked to a second study, of T cells in Graves' hyperthyroidism and ophthalmopathy. This second report adds: Newly diagnosed hyperthyroidism, duration under 2 months, in patients aged 18 to 65. Ophthalmopathy, as predicted by the model, came a median approximately 6.5 months after the prediction.

Sequences were derived from peripheral blood mononuclear cells (PBMCs), sampled at new diagnosis, from a patient treated with antithyroid drugs. The sequence derives from a man younger than 45 with Graves disease. The chain recombines TRBV6-1 with TRBJ2-1, with D possibly TRBD2 on 5 matching bases. Here the CDR3 reads CASTLSDEQLF. The CDR3 DNA follows: TGTGCCAGCACCCTTAGCGATGAGCAGCTCTTC.